This T cell receptor beta chain was captured in a study of patients and donors after allogeneic stem cell transplantation. TCRdb reprocessed the RT-PCR reads via MiXCR and lists one record per CDR3 protein. The data show about 400,000 distinct CDR3 sequences, 15% to 20% seen once. This CDR3 region has 15 residues. V was pared by 1 base and J by 3 bases, with 1 base of the junction left unmatched. CDR1 SQVTM and CDR2 ANQGSEA come from the germline V gene. The rearrangement joins TRBV29-1 to TRBJ2-3; TRBD2 agrees at 13 bases. Input material: blood, either unsorted or a sorted T cell fraction (not recorded which). This TCR was recovered from a human donor who was either an allogeneic HSCT recipient or a stem cell or donor lymphocyte infusion donor (not recorded which). It is not recorded whose cells these are; they may come from a transplant donor. Here the CDR3 reads CSVEGTSGRTDTQYF. For the CDR3, the DNA is TGCAGCGTTGAAGGGACTAGCGGGAGAACAGATACGCAGTATTTT.